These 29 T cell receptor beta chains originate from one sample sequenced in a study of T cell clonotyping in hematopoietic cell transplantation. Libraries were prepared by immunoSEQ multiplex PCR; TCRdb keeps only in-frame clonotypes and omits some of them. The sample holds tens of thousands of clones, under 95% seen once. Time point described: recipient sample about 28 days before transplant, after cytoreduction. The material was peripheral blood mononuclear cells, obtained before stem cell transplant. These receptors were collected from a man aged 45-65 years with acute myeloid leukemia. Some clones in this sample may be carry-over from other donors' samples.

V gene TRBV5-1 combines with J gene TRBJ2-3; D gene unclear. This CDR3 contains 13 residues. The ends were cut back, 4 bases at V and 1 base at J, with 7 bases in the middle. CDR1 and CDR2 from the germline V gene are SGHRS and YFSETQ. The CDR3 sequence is CASSRPRTDTQYF. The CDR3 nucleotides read TGCGCCAGCAGCCGTCCCCGCACAGATACGCAGTATTTT.

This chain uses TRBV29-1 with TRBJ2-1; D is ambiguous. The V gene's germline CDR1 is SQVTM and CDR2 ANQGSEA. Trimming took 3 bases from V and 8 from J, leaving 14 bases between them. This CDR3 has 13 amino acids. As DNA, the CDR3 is TGCAGCGTTGACACACCCTTCCTGGATGAGCAGTTCTTC. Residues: CSVDTPFLDEQFF.

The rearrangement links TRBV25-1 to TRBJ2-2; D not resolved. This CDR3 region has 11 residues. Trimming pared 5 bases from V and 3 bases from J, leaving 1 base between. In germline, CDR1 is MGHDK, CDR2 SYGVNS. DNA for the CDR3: TGTGCCAGCAGTTACACCGGGGAGCTGTTTTTT. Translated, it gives CASSYTGELFF.

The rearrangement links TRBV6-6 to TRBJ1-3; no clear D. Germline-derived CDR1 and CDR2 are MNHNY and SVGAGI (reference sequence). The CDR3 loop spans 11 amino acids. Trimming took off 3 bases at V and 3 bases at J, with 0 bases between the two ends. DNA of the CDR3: TGTGCCAGCAGTTATGGAAACACCATATATTTT. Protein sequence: CASSYGNTIYF.

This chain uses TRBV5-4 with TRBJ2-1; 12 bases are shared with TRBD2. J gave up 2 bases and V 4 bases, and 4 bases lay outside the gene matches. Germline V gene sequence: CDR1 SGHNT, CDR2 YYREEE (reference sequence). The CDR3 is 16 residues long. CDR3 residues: CASSLAGGGTYNEQFF. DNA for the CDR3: TGTGCCAGCAGCCTAGCGGGAGGGGGGACCTACAATGAGCAGTTCTTC.

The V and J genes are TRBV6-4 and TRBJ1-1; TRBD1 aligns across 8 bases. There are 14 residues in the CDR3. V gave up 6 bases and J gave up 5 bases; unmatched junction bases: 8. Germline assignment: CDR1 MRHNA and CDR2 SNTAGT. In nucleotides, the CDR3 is TGTGCCAGCAGGCCGGGACAGGTAGGAACTGAAGCTTTCTTT. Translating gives CASRPGQVGTEAFF.

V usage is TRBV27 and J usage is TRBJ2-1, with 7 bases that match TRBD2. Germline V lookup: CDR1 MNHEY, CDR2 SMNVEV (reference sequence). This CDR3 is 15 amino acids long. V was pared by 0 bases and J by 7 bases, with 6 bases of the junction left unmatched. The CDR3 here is CASSLSPGRGNEQFF. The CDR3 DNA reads TGTGCCAGCAGTTTATCCCCAGGGCGGGGGAATGAGCAGTTCTTC.

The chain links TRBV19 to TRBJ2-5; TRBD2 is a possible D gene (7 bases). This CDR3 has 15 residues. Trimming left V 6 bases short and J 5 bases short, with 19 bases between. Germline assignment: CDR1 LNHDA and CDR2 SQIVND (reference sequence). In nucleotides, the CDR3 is TGTGCCAGTAGCCCGATGGGGGGGCGAGTGGAGACCCAGTACTTC. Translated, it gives CASSPMGGRVETQYF. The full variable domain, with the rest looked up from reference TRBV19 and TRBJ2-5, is DGGITQSPKYLFRKEGQNVTLSCEQNLNHDAMYWYRQDPGQGLRLIYYSQIVNDFQKGDIAEGYSVSREKKESFPLTVTSAQKNPTAFYLCASSPMGGRVETQYFGPGTRLLVL.

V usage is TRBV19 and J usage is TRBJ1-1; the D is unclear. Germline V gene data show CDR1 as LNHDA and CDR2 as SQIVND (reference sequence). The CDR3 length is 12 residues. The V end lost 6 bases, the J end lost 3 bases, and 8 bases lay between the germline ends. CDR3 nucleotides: TGTGCCAGTAGCAGAGGGTACACTGAAGCTTTCTTT. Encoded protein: CASSRGYTEAFF.

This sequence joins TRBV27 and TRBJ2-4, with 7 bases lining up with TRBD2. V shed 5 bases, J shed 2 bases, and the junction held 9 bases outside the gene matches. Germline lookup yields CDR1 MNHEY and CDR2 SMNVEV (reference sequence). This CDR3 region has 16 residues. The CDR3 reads CASSPSGITSKNIQYF. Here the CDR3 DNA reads TGTGCCAGCAGTCCAAGCGGGATTACGTCCAAAAACATTCAGTACTTC.

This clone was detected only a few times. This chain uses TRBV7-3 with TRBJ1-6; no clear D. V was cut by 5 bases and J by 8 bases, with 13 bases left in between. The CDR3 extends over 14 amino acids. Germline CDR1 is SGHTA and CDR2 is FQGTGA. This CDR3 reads CASSHGRSDSPLHF. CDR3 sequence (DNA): TGTGCCAGCAGCCATGGAAGATCGGATTCACCCCTCCACTTT. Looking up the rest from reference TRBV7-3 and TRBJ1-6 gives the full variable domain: GAGVSQTPSNKVTEKGKYVELRCDPISGHTALYWYRQSLGQGPEFLIYFQGTGAADDSGLPNDRFFAVRPEGSVSTLKIQRTERGDSAVYLCASSHGRSDSPLHFGNGTRLTVT.

The CDR3 loop is CASTYPGEKLFF. CDR3 bases: TGTGCCAGCACCTATCCCGGGGAAAAACTGTTTTTT. The chain uses TRBV21-1 and TRBJ1-4. TRBV21-1 is flagged as a pseudogene. The CDR3 extends over 12 amino acids.

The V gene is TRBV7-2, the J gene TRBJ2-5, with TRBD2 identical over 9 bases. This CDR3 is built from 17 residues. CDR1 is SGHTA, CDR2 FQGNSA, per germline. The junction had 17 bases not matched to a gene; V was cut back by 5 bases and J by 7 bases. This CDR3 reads CASSPRGGRAPGGTQYF. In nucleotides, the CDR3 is TGTGCCAGCAGCCCCCGGGGCGGGAGGGCGCCAGGTGGGACCCAGTACTTC.

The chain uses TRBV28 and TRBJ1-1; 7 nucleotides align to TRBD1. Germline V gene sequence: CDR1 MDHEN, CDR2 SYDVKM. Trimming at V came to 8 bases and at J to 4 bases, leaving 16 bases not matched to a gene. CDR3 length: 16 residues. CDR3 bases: TGTGCCAGCCCAAATTATCCACCAGGGGGAACCACTGAAGCTTTCTTT. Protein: CASPNYPPGGTTEAFF. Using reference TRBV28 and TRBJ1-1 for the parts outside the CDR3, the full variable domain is DVKVTQSSRYLVKRTGEKVFLECVQDMDHENMFWYRQDPGLGLRLIYFSYDVKMKEKGDIPEGYSVSREKKERFSLILESASTNQTSMYLCASPNYPPGGTTEAFFGQGTRLTVV.

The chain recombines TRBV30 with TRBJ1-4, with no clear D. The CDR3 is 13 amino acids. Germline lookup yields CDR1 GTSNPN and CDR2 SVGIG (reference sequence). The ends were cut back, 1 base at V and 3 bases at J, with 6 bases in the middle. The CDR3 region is CAWSGGSNEKLFF. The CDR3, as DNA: TGTGCCTGGAGTGGCGGATCTAATGAAAAACTGTTTTTT.

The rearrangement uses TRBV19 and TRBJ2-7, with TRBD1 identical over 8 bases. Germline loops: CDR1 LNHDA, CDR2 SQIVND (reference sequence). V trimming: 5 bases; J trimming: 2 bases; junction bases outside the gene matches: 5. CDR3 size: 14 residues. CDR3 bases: TGTGCCAGTAGTCCTCGGACAGGGCCCTACGAGCAGTACTTC. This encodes CASSPRTGPYEQYF.

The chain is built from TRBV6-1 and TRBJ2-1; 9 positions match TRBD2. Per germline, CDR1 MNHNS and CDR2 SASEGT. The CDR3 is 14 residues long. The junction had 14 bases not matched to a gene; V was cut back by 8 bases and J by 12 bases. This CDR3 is CASEIAGAPKGQFF. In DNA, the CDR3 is TGTGCCAGCGAGATAGCGGGGGCGCCCAAAGGGCAGTTCTTC.

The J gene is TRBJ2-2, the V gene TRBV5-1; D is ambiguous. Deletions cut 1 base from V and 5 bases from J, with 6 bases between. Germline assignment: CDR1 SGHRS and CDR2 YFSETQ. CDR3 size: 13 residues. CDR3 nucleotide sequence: TGCGCCAGCAGCTTGTTGGGAACCGGGGAGCTGTTTTTT. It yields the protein CASSLLGTGELFF.

CDR3 bases: TGTGCCAGCGGTCAAACAGGAGGCCCCCGTGACTATGGCTACACCTTC. It encodes CASGQTGGPRDYGYTF. V usage is TRBV28 and J usage is TRBJ1-2; D possibly corresponds to TRBD1 (5 bases). CDR1 and CDR2 from the germline V gene are MDHEN and SYDVKM. The V end was cut by 8 bases, the J end by 3 bases, with 22 bases between. CDR3 length: 16 residues.

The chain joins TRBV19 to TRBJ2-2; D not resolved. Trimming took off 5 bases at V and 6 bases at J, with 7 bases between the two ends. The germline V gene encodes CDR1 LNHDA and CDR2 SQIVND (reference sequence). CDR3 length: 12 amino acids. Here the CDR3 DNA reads TGTGCCAGTAGTTACCGGGCCGGGGAGCTGTTTTTT. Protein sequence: CASSYRAGELFF. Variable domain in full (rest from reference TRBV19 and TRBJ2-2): DGGITQSPKYLFRKEGQNVTLSCEQNLNHDAMYWYRQDPGQGLRLIYYSQIVNDFQKGDIAEGYSVSREKKESFPLTVTSAQKNPTAFYLCASSYRAGELFFGEGSRLTVL.

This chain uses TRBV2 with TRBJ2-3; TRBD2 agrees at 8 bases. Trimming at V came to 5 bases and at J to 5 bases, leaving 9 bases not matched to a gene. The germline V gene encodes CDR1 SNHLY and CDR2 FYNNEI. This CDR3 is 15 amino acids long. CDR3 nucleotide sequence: TGTGCCAGCAGTTCCCTACGGGGGGGCCAAGATACGCAGTATTTT. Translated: CASSSLRGGQDTQYF.

The CDR3 region is CAWSVDSSYEQYF. CDR3 sequence (DNA): TGTGCCTGGAGTGTTGACAGCTCCTACGAGCAGTACTTC. V usage is TRBV30 and J usage is TRBJ2-7; D is possibly TRBD1 (5 bases). This CDR3 contains 13 residues. V was trimmed by 0 bases and J by 0 bases, leaving 6 bases between them. Germline-derived CDR1 and CDR2 are GTSNPN and SVGIG (reference sequence).

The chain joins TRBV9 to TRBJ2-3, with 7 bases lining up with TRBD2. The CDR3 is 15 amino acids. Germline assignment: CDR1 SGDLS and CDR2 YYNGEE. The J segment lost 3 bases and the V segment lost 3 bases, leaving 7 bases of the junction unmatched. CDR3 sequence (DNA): TGTGCCAGCAGCGCCCTCGGCGGGGGAACAGATACGCAGTATTTT. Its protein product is CASSALGGGTDTQYF.

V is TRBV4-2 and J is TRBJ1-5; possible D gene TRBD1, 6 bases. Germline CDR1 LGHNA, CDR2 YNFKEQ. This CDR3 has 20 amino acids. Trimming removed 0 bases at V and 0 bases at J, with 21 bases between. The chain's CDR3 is CASSQDLALGQRTSNQPQHF. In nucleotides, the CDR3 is TGTGCCAGCAGCCAAGATTTGGCGTTGGGACAACGGACTAGCAATCAGCCCCAGCATTTT.

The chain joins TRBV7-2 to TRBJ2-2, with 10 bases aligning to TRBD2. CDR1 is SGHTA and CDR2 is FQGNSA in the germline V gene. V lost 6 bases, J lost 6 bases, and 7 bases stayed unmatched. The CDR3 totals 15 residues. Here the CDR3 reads CASRLSGGRPGELFF. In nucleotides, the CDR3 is TGTGCCAGCAGACTTAGCGGGGGGCGTCCCGGGGAGCTGTTTTTT.

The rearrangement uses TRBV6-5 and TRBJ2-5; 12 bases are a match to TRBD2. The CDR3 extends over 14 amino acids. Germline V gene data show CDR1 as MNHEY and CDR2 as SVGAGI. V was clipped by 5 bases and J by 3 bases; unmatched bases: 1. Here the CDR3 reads CASSRLAGEETQYF. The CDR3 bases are TGTGCCAGCAGTAGACTAGCGGGAGAAGAGACCCAGTACTTC.

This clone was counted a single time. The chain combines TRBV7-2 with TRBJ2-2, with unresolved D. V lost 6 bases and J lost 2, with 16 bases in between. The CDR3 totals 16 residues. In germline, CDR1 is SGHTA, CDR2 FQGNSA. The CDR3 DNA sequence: TGTGCCAGCAGACGATCGGCAGGAACTAACACCGGGGAGCTGTTTTTT. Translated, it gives CASRRSAGTNTGELFF. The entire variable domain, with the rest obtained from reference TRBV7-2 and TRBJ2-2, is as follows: GAGVSQSPSNKVTEKGKDVELRCDPISGHTALYWYRQSLGQGLEFLIYFQGNSAPDKSGLPSDRFSAERTGGSVSTLTIQRTQQEDSAVYLCASRRSAGTNTGELFFGEGSRLTVL.

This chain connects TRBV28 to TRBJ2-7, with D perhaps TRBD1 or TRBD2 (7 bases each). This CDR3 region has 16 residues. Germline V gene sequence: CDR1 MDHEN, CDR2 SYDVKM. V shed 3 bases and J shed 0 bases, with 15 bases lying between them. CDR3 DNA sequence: TGTGCCAGCAGTTTTGGGAGGGGGCCCAGCTCCTACGAGCAGTACTTC. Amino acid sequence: CASSFGRGPSSYEQYF.

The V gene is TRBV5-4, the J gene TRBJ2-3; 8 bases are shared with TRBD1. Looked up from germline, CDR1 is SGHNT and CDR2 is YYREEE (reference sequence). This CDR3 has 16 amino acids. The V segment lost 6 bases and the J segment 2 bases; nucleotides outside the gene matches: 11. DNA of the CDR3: TGTGCCAGCACCACCGGACAGGGAAGCCCCACAGATACGCAGTATTTT. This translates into CASTTGQGSPTDTQYF.